These 26 T cell receptor beta chains originate from one sample sequenced in a study of regulatory T cells in long-lasting Graves disease (dated by TCRdb to about 2021). To prepare the library, multiplex PCR was applied. Sequenced using an Illumina HiSeq 4000. To build TCR beta libraries, CDR3 regions were amplified by Arm-PCR using iRepertoire HTBI primers. TCRdb reanalyzed the raw reads on its own, using fastp at Q25 for trimming and MiXCR for clone calling, and kept in-frame beta chains. Every CDR3 protein is listed once, alongside the most common genes and DNA of its rows. Counted in this sample were roughly 500,000 distinct CDR3 sequences; 20% to 25% of them appeared once. Around 7% of the sample lies in the top ten. This specimen's time point label, interpreted: persistent/refractory GD, antithyroid drugs over 5 years with positive TRAb. For both TCR sequencing and RNA sequencing, RNA was extracted from PBMCs in TRIzol.

Sequenced material: peripheral blood mononuclear cells (PBMCs), taken when the disease was refractory, from a patient treated with antithyroid drugs. All receptors derive from a female donor with Graves disease.

At least ten counts were recorded for this clonotype. This sequence joins TRBV13 and TRBJ1-2; 8 nucleotides match TRBD1. The germline V gene encodes CDR1 PRHDT and CDR2 FYEKMQ (reference sequence). The length of the CDR3 is 12 residues. The V gene end was trimmed by 4 bases and the J gene end by 7 bases; junction bases not matched to a gene: 2. This chain's CDR3 is CASSSDRGGYTF. The CDR3 coding sequence is TGTGCCAGCAGCTCAGACAGGGGTGGCTACACCTTC.

This clonotype has more than one count but fewer than ten. The CDR3 here is CASSQGIEQFF. Here the CDR3 DNA reads TGTGCCAGCAGTCAAGGGATTGAGCAGTTCTTC. The genes are TRBV11-2 and TRBJ2-1; D not certain. Trimming left V 6 bases short and J 9 bases short, with 9 bases between. The CDR3 contains 11 residues. Germline CDR1 and CDR2: SGHAT and FQNNGV.

The chain joins TRBV27 to TRBJ1-5; no clear D gene. V was shortened by 0 bases and J by 7 bases, with 13 bases between the two germline ends. This CDR3 comprises 15 residues. Germline V CDR1 and CDR2: MNHEY, SMNVEV (reference sequence). CDR3 in amino acids: CASSLSVGSYQPQHF. CDR3 DNA: TGTGCCAGCAGTTTATCAGTCGGCTCATACCAGCCCCAGCATTTT.

This clonotype was recorded a few times. The chain employs TRBV6-2 or TRBV6-3 and TRBJ2-1, with TRBD2 matching over 12 bases. J was trimmed by 1 base and V by 2 bases; bases with no gene match: 0. In germline, CDR1 is MNHEY, CDR2 SVGEGT. The CDR3 loop spans 16 amino acids. The CDR3 DNA reads TGTGCCAGCAGTTACCTAGCGGGAGGGTCCTACAATGAGCAGTTCTTC. It translates to CASSYLAGGSYNEQFF.

At least ten counts were recorded for this clonotype. The V gene is TRBV2, the J gene TRBJ2-7, with 7 bases lining up with TRBD1. The CDR3 spans 15 residues. Germline CDR1 and CDR2: SNHLY and FYNNEI. The ends lost 5 bases at V and 5 bases at J; junction bases unmatched: 12. CDR3 coding DNA: TGTGCCAGCAGTACCCAGACAGGGAGTGTAGACGAGCAGTACTTC. Protein product: CASSTQTGSVDEQYF.

This clonotype was detected many times. The CDR3 reads CASSPQNRVFGYTF. The CDR3 DNA is TGTGCCAGCAGCCCACAGAACAGGGTGTTTGGCTACACCTTC. The genes are TRBV7-2 and TRBJ1-2; weak D call: TRBD1 (6 bases). This CDR3 comprises 14 residues. V lost 5 bases to trimming and J lost 7 bases, with 17 bases between them. The germline CDR1 and CDR2 sequences are SGHTA and FQGNSA.

This clonotype was seen many times. One end of the junction fails to match germline, which may point to a read error. The chain is built from TRBV2 and TRBJ2-5; perhaps TRBD2 as D (7 bases). CDR1 and CDR2 (germline): SNHLY, FYNNEI. There are 15 residues in the CDR3. CDR3 DNA sequence: TGTGCCAGCAGCAAAACAGGGACTACAAGAGAGGCCCAGTACTTC. This encodes CASSKTGTTREAQYF.

This clonotype was counted between two and nine times. The gene calls are TRBV7-2 and TRBJ1-5; no reliable D call. The CDR3 consists of 15 residues. Between the trimmed V and J ends, which lost 0 bases and 0 bases, there was a span of 6 bases. The germline CDR1 and CDR2 sequences are SGHTA and FQGNSA. The CDR3 sequence is CASSLASYSNQPQHF. The CDR3 DNA sequence: TGTGCCAGCAGCTTAGCGTCGTATAGCAATCAGCCCCAGCATTTT.

In its sample, this clonotype was seen many times. Written as DNA, the CDR3 is TGTGCCAGTCGATACCGGGACAGGGCCTTCTATGGCTACACCTTC. Protein sequence: CASRYRDRAFYGYTF. The chain combines TRBV28 with TRBJ1-2; 9 positions agree with TRBD1. The V segment lost 9 bases and the J segment 4 bases; nucleotides outside the gene matches: 12. CDR1 is MDHEN, CDR2 SYDVKM, per germline. The CDR3 covers 15 residues.

This clonotype was counted between two and nine times. The chain uses TRBV14 and TRBJ2-7; TRBD2 might be the D (5 bases). With 1 base removed from V and 7 bases from J, the gap between germline ends came to 17 bases. The CDR3 length is 15 residues. CDR1 and CDR2 (germline): SGHDN, FVKESK. In DNA, the CDR3 is TGTGCCAGCAGCCAAGTAAGATGGACCCCGGGGGAGCAGTACTTC. Its translation: CASSQVRWTPGEQYF.

Remarks on this clonotype: A read error may explain this, as a much larger clone is one base away. This chain joins TRBV28 and TRBJ1-1; TRBD1 matches 7 bases. Trimming removed 6 bases from V and 4 bases from J; junction bases left unmatched: 8. From germline, CDR1 is MDHEN and CDR2 SYDVKM. The CDR3 runs to 14 residues. As DNA, the CDR3 is TGTGCCAGCAGCTGGGGACAGATGAGCACTGAAGCTTTCTTT. It translates to CASSWGQMSTEAFF.

This clonotype showed up many times. V usage is TRBV12-3 or TRBV12-4 and J usage is TRBJ1-2, with unresolved D. Trimming left V 5 bases short and J 3 bases short, with 10 bases between. The CDR3 has 13 amino acids. In nucleotides, the CDR3 is TGTGCCAGCAGTCCCGTTGGAGACTATGGCTACACCTTC. It is translated as CASSPVGDYGYTF.

There are many counts of this clonotype. V and J are TRBV6-2 or TRBV6-3 and TRBJ2-7, with D unclear. CDR3 length equals 14 residues. Per the germline V gene, CDR1 is MNHEY and CDR2 is SVGEGT. Trimming removed 6 bases at V and 3 bases at J, with 15 bases between. The CDR3 protein is CASSKTPDGYEQYF. The CDR3 coding sequence is TGTGCCAGCAGCAAAACGCCGGACGGCTACGAGCAGTACTTC.

This clonotype was seen ten or more times. Possible read error: a much larger clone is one base away. The chain employs TRBV6-1 and TRBJ1-2, with D hard to call. Deletions cut 1 base from V and 8 bases from J, with 2 bases between. CDR1 is MNHNS, CDR2 SASEGT, per germline. This CDR3 is built from 10 residues. The CDR3 DNA sequence: TGTGCCAGCAGTGAAGGGGGCTACACCTTC. As protein: CASSEGGYTF.

This clonotype came up a few times. The CDR3 reads CASSLSGGQAYGYTF. CDR3 sequence (DNA): TGTGCCAGCAGCCTTTCCGGAGGGCAGGCATATGGCTACACCTTC. The chain carries TRBV5-6 and TRBJ1-2; D is undetermined. Germline lookup yields CDR1 SGHDT and CDR2 YYEEEE. The CDR3 sequence is 15 residues long. V lost 4 bases and J lost 5, with 18 bases in between.

This clonotype showed up just a few times. This rearrangement joins TRBV5-1 to TRBJ1-4; D possibly corresponds to TRBD1 (6 bases). CDR1 is SGHRS and CDR2 is YFSETQ in the germline V gene. CDR3 length: 16 residues. Trimming took 0 bases from V and 5 from J, leaving 14 bases between them. The DNA for the CDR3 is TGCGCCAGCAGCTTGGCCCCGGACAGCAGAAATGAAAAACTGTTTTTT. It encodes CASSLAPDSRNEKLFF.

A remark on this clonotype: Being one base from a much bigger clone, this may be a read error. The chain is built from TRBV28 and TRBJ1-1; no clear D. The CDR3 spans 12 residues. Per the germline V gene, CDR1 is MDHEN and CDR2 is SYDVKM. CDR3 sequence (DNA): TGTGCCAGCAGTCTGTCGCTATTTGAAGCTTCCTTT. The encoded protein is CASSLSLFEASF.

This clonotype has only a few counts. This chain uses TRBV7-9 with TRBJ2-3; D gene ambiguous. The CDR3 is 12 amino acids. The V end was cut by 2 bases, the J end by 5 bases, with 5 bases between. Germline V CDR1 and CDR2: SEHNR, FQNEAQ (reference sequence). DNA for the CDR3: TGTGCCAGCAGCTTAAACCGAGATACGCAGTATTTT. Its translation: CASSLNRDTQYF.

This clonotype was seen repeatedly, ten times or more. The chain uses TRBV28 and TRBJ2-4, with D tentatively TRBD1 (5 bases). V was pared by 6 bases and J by 0 bases, with 18 bases between. Germline V gene data show CDR1 as MDHEN and CDR2 as SYDVKM. The CDR3 consists of 17 residues. CDR3 amino acids: CASSLTLGVLAKNIQYF. Here the CDR3 DNA reads TGTGCCAGCAGCCTCACGCTAGGGGTACTAGCCAAAAACATTCAGTACTTC.

This clonotype was observed many times. V gene TRBV28 combines with J gene TRBJ2-7, with 7 bases identical to TRBD1. In germline, CDR1 is MDHEN, CDR2 SYDVKM. Trimming removed 5 bases from V and 0 bases from J; junction bases left unmatched: 4. The CDR3 extends over 14 amino acids. The CDR3 protein is CASSPWDSSYEQYF. In nucleotides, the CDR3 is TGTGCCAGCAGTCCTTGGGACAGCTCCTACGAGCAGTACTTC.

J is TRBJ2-7 and V is TRBV7-9; 10 bases are a match to TRBD2. The germline CDR1 and CDR2 sequences are SEHNR and FQNEAQ (reference sequence). The CDR3 has 15 residues. V lost 5 bases, J lost 3 bases, and 7 bases stayed unmatched. The CDR3 DNA is TGTGCCAGCAGCCCCCCTAGCGGGAGAATCTACGAGCAGTACTTC. Its translation is CASSPPSGRIYEQYF.

This clonotype was seen many times. V usage is TRBV7-2 and J usage is TRBJ2-7, with a possible D match to TRBD2 (6 bases). This CDR3 region has 14 residues. Germline CDR1 and CDR2: SGHTA and FQGNSA. The V end was cut by 3 bases, the J end by 2 bases, with 11 bases between. Written as DNA, the CDR3 is TGTGCCAGCAGCTTGAACGGGGGACCCTACGAGCAGTACTTC. Amino acid sequence: CASSLNGGPYEQYF.

For this clonotype: This sequence may be a read error, since a much larger clone differs from it by one base. The genes are TRBV2 and TRBJ2-2, with TRBD1 as a possible D gene (5 bases). The CDR3 extends over 15 amino acids. Germline lookup yields CDR1 SNHLY and CDR2 FYNNEI. In DNA, the CDR3 is TGTGCCGGCAGTGTCGGACATTCGAACACCGGGGAGCTGTTTTTT. It translates to CAGSVGHSNTGELFF.

At least ten counts were recorded for this clonotype. The genes are TRBV28 and TRBJ2-5, with D possibly being TRBD1 or TRBD2 (5 bases each). Germline assignment: CDR1 MDHEN and CDR2 SYDVKM. The V and J ends lost 5 bases and 1 base respectively, with 14 bases between them. CDR3 size: 15 residues. The DNA of the CDR3 is TGTGCCAGCAGTCGGGGACGCGTCGTCCAAGAGACCCAGTACTTC. It yields the protein CASSRGRVVQETQYF.

This clonotype was picked up many times. CDR3 loop: CSVGTNTGELFF. CDR3 nucleotide sequence: TGCAGCGTTGGGACGAACACCGGGGAGCTGTTTTTT. The rearrangement uses TRBV29-1 and TRBJ2-2; D is unresolved. The V end was cut by 4 bases, the J end by 0 bases, with 3 bases between. This CDR3 spans 12 amino acids. CDR1 is SQVTM and CDR2 is ANQGSEA in the germline V gene.

The chain couples TRBV19 to TRBJ2-7; the D is unclear. V lost 5 bases and J 2 bases, leaving 10 bases between the germline ends. The CDR3 extends over 13 amino acids. CDR1 and CDR2 from the germline V gene are LNHDA and SQIVND (reference sequence). CDR3 DNA: TGTGCCAGTAGTCGGTATGTGGCCTACGAGCAGTACTTC. The encoded protein is CASSRYVAYEQYF.